These 5 T cell receptor beta chains share one sample of origin, sequenced in a study of technical replicates of blood from several donors. Repertoires were generated with immunoSEQ multiplex PCR, while TCRdb's copy carries only in-frame clones and drops some. The sample includes more than 65,000 clones, nearly 98% of them seen just once. Sequencing used T cells isolated from PBMCs. These receptors all stem from a human donor in good health.

The rearrangement links TRBV15 to TRBJ2-7, with D possibly being TRBD2 (7 bases). Germline assignment: CDR1 LNHNV and CDR2 YYDKDF (reference sequence). V lost 0 bases to trimming and J lost 2 bases, with 11 bases between them. The CDR3 is made up of 15 amino acids. The CDR3 DNA is TGTGCCACCAGCAGAGATGGGGGGGCCCCCTACGAGCAGTACTTC. Encoded protein: CATSRDGGAPYEQYF.

V usage is TRBV18 and J usage is TRBJ1-4, with TRBD1 identical over 8 bases. V was clipped by 2 bases and J by 8 bases; unmatched bases: 4. The CDR3 is 14 amino acids. The germline CDR1 and CDR2 sequences are KGHSH and LQKENI. The CDR3 bases are TGTGCCAGCTCACCAACAGGGGGAGACGAAAAACTGTTTTTT. This sequence encodes CASSPTGGDEKLFF.

The gene calls are TRBV7-9 and TRBJ1-3; D unresolved. Trimming cost V 4 bases and J 0 bases, with 13 bases left between them. The CDR3 totals 16 residues. Germline V gives CDR1 SEHNR, CDR2 FQNEAQ (reference sequence). The CDR3: CASSSEGYPSGNTIYF. The CDR3, as DNA: TGTGCCAGCAGCTCAGAGGGCTATCCCTCTGGAAACACCATATATTTT.

The rearrangement uses TRBV29-1 and TRBJ2-1; D is undetermined. V was trimmed by 7 bases and J by 8 bases, leaving 15 bases between them. This CDR3 contains 12 residues. From germline, CDR1 is SQVTM and CDR2 ANQGSEA. This chain's CDR3 is CSAPGMVDEQFF. CDR3 coding DNA: TGCAGCGCCCCAGGCATGGTGGATGAGCAGTTCTTC.

The genes are TRBV29-1 and TRBJ2-1, with 11 bases lining up with TRBD2. Losses at the gene ends were 5 bases for V and 1 base for J; bases not matched to a gene: 1. The CDR3 has 14 residues. Germline CDR1 and CDR2: SQVTM and ANQGSEA. In DNA, the CDR3 is TGCAGCGTTCCTAGCGGGAGGTCCTACAATGAGCAGTTCTTC. Its translation: CSVPSGRSYNEQFF.